The TCR beta chain under discussion was sequenced for a study of blood T cells in healthy people across ages (dated by TCRdb to about 2015). About the full investigation: Template switching captured roughly one uniquely barcoded TCR beta cDNA molecule per two T cells in model experiments. Age-related changes in TCR beta repertoire diversity were measured in the study by deep sequencing normalized with unique cDNA molecular identifiers. The donors were divided into four age groups: young (average about 16 years), middle-aged (about 40), aged (approximately 62) and long-lived (roughly 82). Using the same blood draw, the study looked at two additional independent replicas of 1 million unique cDNA reads for two donors, one aged 18 to 30 and the other aged 80 or older. Overall study outcomes, separate from this receptor: Because profiling used bulk unsorted PBMCs, naive and antigen-experienced compartments could not be compared conclusively. Estimates of total diversity based on one million sequenced T cells were considered lower bounds and underestimates. The long-lived group showed more naive CD4+ T cells, fewer expanded clones and increased TCR diversity than the aged group, suggesting age selection. Because the CMV infection status of the donors was unknown, age-related changes in expanded clonotypes may potentially have been confounded. Observed TCR beta diversity correlated strongly with the percentage of naive T cells measured by flow cytometry. As age increased, observed TCR beta diversity per million T cells dropped in a roughly linear way, and a significant reduction was already evident by age 40.

Library preparation was by 5' RACE. Sequenced using an Illumina HiSeq 2500. A second 7 to 11 cycle PCR used a sample-barcoded 5' primer and a J-beta primer mix. Each TCR beta cDNA molecule received a unique molecular identifier from a template-switch 5' adaptor carrying 12 random nucleotides. Each sample yielded at least 3 million CDR3-containing paired-end reads. First-strand cDNA was synthesized from all RNA with the Mint cDNA synthesis kit, primed by a TRBC-specific oligonucleotide. After uracil-DNA glycosylase treatment, a first 18-cycle PCR used universal primers M1SS and BC2_uni_R on all cDNA. Per the authors' processing: For normalization, 1 million high-quality reads were randomly selected from each sample, with every read carrying a distinct molecular identifier. Instead of being binned into consensus sequences, reads with shared molecular identifiers were discarded. CDR3 identification, clonotype clustering and error correction used MiTCR with a Q25 quality threshold and the strictest error-elimination algorithm. A nonparametric unseen species model with Euler transformation was used to estimate lower-bound total TCR beta diversity. Clones were called with MiXCR by TCRdb after fastp trimmed the public reads at Q25, and only in-frame beta chains were retained. Here each entry gathers all rows of one CDR3 protein and keeps the most common genes and DNA. These V and J calls rely on TCRdb rather than the paper's analysis. In all, the sample holds about 840,000 distinct CDR3 sequences, and 25% to 30% of those were seen once. Around 9.6% of the sample comes from the top ten.

Systemically healthy Caucasian individuals from Russia, some 40 in total and aged roughly 6 to 100 years, were included as donors. Ten milliliters of peripheral blood were collected from each donor into EDTA-treated Vacutainer tubes. Ficoll-Paque density-gradient centrifugation was used to isolate PBMCs, with at least 7 million per sample. Trizol reagent was used to extract total RNA from PBMCs, with at least 5.5 micrograms per sample. The percentages of naive CD45RAhigh/CD27high T cells were determined by flow cytometry on a PBMC aliquot from every donor. With regard to this clonotype: What antigen it recognizes has not been identified. No base-level quality is on record; no much larger clone is a single base apart.

The CDR3 starts with the cysteine, ends with the phenylalanine, and has 13 residues. Only CDR3 DNA is held: 39 bases, read in frame from base 1. CDR1 and CDR2 are read off the germline V gene (reference sequence) as LNHDA and SQIVND. A distance of 14 bases separates the germline ends of V and J, which lose 5 bases and 7 bases respectively. These records were also assigned to another study, of T cells of mothers and their children. From the second report: Donors were nine systemically healthy Caucasian individuals: three mothers and their six children. cDNA synthesis consumed the entire amount of extracted RNA, loaded at about 1.5 ug RNA in each 15 ul reaction. Sample barcodes and 2-4 random nucleotides were added via the M1S primer in the second PCR. More than 8 million TCR beta CDR3 reads were obtained from each mother, and roughly 3.1 million reads were obtained from each child. TCR recombination output is similarly shaped by thymic selection in related and unrelated pairs, with a minor effect exerted by inherited differences. Related mother-child pairs always showed normalized repertoire overlap that was slightly higher than in unrelated mother-child pairs, though the difference was never significant. With a sensitivity of 90 to 100 clones per million clonotypes, no persistent microchimeric T cell clones were detected. In the study, deep NGS was used to compare the TCR beta repertoires of mothers and children, and features distinguishing related mother-child pairs from unrelated individuals were sought. Mothers averaged about 40 +/- 4 years of age and children averaged around 10 +/- 4 years. After adapters were ligated using NEBNext reagents, the libraries underwent 100+100 nt paired-end sequencing on an Illumina HiSeq 2000. To prevent cross-contamination, the mother and child libraries were prepared a month apart and were sequenced in separate runs. For each donor, somewhere between roughly 450,000 and 2,100,000 distinct TCR beta clonotypes were identified. Naive TCR beta clonotypes were estimated from low-frequency clonotypes matched to each donor's FACS-determined naive share, without sorting.

The sequenced sample was blood. The source is a woman in her forties in good health. The receptor chain draws on TRBV19 and TRBJ2-5, and the D gene may be TRBD2, 6 bases matching. The nucleotides read TGTGCCAGTAGTCAACAATTCGGGGGGACCCAGTACTTC. Protein translation: CASSQQFGGTQYF. The entire variable domain, with the stretches around the CDR3 drawn from the reference TRBV19 and TRBJ2-5 proteins, is DGGITQSPKYLFRKEGQNVTLSCEQNLNHDAMYWYRQDPGQGLRLIYYSQIVNDFQKGDIAEGYSVSREKKESFPLTVTSAQKNPTAFYLCASSQQFGGTQYFGPGTRLLVL.